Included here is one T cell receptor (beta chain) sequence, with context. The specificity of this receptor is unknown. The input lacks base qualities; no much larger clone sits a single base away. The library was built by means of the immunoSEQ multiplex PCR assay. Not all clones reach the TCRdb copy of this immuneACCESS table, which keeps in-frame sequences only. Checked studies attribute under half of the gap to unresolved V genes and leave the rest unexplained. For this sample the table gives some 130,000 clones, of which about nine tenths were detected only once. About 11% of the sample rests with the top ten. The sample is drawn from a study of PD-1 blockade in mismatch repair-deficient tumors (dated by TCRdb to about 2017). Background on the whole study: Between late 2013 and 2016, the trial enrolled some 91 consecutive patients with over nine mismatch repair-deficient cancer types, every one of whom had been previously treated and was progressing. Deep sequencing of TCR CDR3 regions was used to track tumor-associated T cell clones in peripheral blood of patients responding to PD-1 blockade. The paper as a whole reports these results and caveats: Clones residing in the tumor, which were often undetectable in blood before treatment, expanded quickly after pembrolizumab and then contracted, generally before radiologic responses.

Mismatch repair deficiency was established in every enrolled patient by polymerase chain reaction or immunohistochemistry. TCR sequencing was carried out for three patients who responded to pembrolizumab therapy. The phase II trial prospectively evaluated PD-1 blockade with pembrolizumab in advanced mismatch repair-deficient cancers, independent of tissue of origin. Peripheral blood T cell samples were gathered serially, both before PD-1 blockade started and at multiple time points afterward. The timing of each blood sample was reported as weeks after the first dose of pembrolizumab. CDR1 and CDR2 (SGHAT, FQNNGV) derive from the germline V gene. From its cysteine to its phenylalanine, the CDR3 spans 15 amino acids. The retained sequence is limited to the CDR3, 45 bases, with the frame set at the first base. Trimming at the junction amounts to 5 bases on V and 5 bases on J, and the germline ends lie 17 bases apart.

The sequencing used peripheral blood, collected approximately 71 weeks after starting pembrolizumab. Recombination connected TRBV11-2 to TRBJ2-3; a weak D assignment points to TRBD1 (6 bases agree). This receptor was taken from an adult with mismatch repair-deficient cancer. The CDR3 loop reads CASSPIWQGLDTQYF. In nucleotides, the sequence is TGTGCCAGCAGCCCTATTTGGCAGGGGTTAGATACGCAGTATTTT. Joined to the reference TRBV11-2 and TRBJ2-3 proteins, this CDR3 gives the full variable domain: EAGVAQSPRYKIIEKRQSVAFWCNPISGHATLYWYQQILGQGPKLLIQFQNNGVVDDSQLPKDRFSAERLKGVDSTLKIQPAKLEDSAVYLCASSPIWQGLDTQYFGPGTRLTVL.